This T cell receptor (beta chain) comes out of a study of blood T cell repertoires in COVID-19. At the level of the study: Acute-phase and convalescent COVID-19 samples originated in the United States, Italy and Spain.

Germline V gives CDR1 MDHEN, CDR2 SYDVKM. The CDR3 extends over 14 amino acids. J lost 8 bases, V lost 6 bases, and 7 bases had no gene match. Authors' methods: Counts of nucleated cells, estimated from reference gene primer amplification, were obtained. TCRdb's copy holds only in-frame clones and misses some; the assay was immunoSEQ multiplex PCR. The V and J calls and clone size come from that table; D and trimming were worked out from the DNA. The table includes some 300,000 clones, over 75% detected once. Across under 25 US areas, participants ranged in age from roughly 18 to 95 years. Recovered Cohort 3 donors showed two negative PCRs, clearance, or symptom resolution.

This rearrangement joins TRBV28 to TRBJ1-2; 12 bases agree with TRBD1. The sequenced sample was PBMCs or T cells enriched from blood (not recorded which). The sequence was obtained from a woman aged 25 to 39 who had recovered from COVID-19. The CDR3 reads CASSSGQGAEGYTF. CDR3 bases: TGTGCCAGCAGCTCGGGACAGGGGGCAGAGGGCTACACCTTC.